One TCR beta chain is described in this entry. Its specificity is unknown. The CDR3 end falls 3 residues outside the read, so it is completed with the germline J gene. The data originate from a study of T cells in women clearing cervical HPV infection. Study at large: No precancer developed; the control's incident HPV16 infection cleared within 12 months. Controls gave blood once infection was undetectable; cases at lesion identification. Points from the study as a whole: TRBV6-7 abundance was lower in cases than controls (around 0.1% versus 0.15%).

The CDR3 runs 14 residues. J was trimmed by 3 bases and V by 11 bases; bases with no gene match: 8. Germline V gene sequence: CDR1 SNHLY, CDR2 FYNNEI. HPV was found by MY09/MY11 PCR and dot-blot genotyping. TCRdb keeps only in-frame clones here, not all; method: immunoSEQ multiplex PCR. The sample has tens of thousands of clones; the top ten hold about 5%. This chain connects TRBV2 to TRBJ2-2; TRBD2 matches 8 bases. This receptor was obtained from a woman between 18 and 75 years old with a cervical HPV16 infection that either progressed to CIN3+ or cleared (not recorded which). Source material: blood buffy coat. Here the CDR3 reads CAGSGDRDTGELFF. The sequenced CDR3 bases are TGTGCCGGTAGCGGGGATCGTGACACCGGGGAG.